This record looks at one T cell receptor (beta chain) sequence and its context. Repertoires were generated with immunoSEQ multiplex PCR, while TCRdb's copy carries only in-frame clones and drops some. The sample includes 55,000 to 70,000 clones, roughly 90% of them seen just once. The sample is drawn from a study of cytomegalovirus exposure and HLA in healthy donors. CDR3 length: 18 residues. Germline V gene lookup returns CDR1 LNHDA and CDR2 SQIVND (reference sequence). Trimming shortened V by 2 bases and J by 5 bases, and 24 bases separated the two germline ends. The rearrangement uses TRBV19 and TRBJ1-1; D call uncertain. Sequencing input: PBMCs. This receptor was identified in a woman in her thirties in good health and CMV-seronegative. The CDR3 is CASSIRGGRVGKRTEAFF. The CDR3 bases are TGTGCCAGTAGTATACGAGGCGGTCGGGTTGGGAAGCGGACTGAAGCTTTCTTT.